The 31 T cell receptor beta chains below were found in one sample sequenced in a study of CD8 T cells in Susac syndrome. Random hexamers primed reverse transcription of 0.5 to 1 ug RNA. From the immunoSEQ multiplex PCR reads, TCRdb called clonotypes with MiXCR, one entry per CDR3 protein. The sample shows around 160,000 distinct CDR3 sequences, around 94% of them seen only once. The source material was CD4+ T cells from PBMCs. The receptors were sampled from a human donor in good health.

V is TRBV15 and J is TRBJ2-3, with D unclear. The germline CDR1 and CDR2 sequences are LNHNV and YYDKDF (reference sequence). The V gene lost 5 bases and the J gene lost 4 bases, with 10 bases spanning the gap. CDR3 length equals 13 residues. In DNA, the CDR3 is TGTGCCACCAGCCACGGGCGTGCAGATACGCAGTATTTT. Protein product: CATSHGRADTQYF.

CDR3 sequence (DNA): TGTGCCAGCAGCCCCCTACCCGGGAGGGGGCAAGAGACCCAGTACTTC. Translation gives CASSPLPGRGQETQYF. V usage is TRBV9 and J usage is TRBJ2-5; 8 bases map to TRBD2. CDR1 and CDR2 from the germline V gene are SGDLS and YYNGEE. Trimming cost V 4 bases and J 2 bases; bases outside gene matches: 10. This CDR3 has 16 residues.

V is TRBV6-6 and J is TRBJ2-7; the D gene could be TRBD1 or TRBD2 (5 bases each). The CDR3 consists of 13 residues. V dropped 0 bases and J dropped 7 bases, with 10 bases sitting between them. Germline loops: CDR1 MNHNY, CDR2 SVGAGI (reference sequence). As DNA, the CDR3 is TGTGCCAGCAGTTACTCTACGGGGCCGGAGCAGTACTTC. Encoded protein: CASSYSTGPEQYF.

The chain uses TRBV6-6 and TRBJ2-5, with TRBD1 matching over 11 bases. Germline V gene data show CDR1 as MNHNY and CDR2 as SVGAGI (reference sequence). The CDR3 has 15 residues. With V trimmed by 7 bases and J by 4 bases, 8 bases remained unmatched. The chain's CDR3 is CASTYPGTGGETQYF. The CDR3 nucleotides read TGTGCCAGCACTTATCCCGGGACAGGGGGAGAGACCCAGTACTTC.

V gene TRBV19 combines with J gene TRBJ2-7; D uncertain. The CDR3 sequence is 11 residues long. Trimming cost V 4 bases and J 6 bases, with 7 bases left between them. CDR1 and CDR2 from the germline V gene are LNHDA and SQIVND (reference sequence). CDR3 residues: CASSSPGEQYF. The CDR3 nucleotides are TGTGCCAGTAGTAGTCCAGGCGAGCAGTACTTC.

This sequence joins TRBV4-1 and TRBJ1-2, with D perhaps matching TRBD1 (5 bases). V lost 0 bases, J lost 2 bases, and 10 bases lay in between. This CDR3 comprises 15 residues. The germline CDR1 and CDR2 sequences are MGHRA and YSYEKL. The CDR3 region has the DNA TGCGCCAGCAGCCAAGAGGGGGTACAGAACTATGGCTACACCTTC. Amino acid sequence: CASSQEGVQNYGYTF.

V gene TRBV20-1 combines with J gene TRBJ2-7; 9 nucleotides align to TRBD2. V dropped 3 bases and J dropped 4; count of bases not matched to a gene: 4. CDR3 size: 13 residues. The V gene's germline CDR1 is DFQATT and CDR2 SNEGSKA (reference sequence). The CDR3 DNA reads as TGCAGTGCTAGCGGTCTAGCGGGGTACGAGCAGTACTTC. This translates into CSASGLAGYEQYF.

This rearrangement joins TRBV7-2 to TRBJ2-5; 10 nucleotides match TRBD2. The CDR3 runs 16 residues. Trimming at V came to 1 base and at J to 3 bases, leaving 5 bases not matched to a gene. Looked up from germline, CDR1 is SGHTA and CDR2 is FQGNSA. CDR3 coding DNA: TGTGCCAGCAGCTTAGGTTATCTAGCGGGGGAAGAGACCCAGTACTTC. Translated: CASSLGYLAGEETQYF.

The chain is built from TRBV20-1 and TRBJ2-5; no reliable D call. Germline V gene lookup returns CDR1 DFQATT and CDR2 SNEGSKA (reference sequence). The CDR3 consists of 12 residues. The V and J ends lost 8 bases and 4 bases respectively, with 14 bases between them. For the CDR3, the DNA is TGCAGTCCAAGCGCGGAAGGAGAGACCCAGTACTTC. Translated, it gives CSPSAEGETQYF.

The chain joins TRBV7-9 to TRBJ2-7; perhaps TRBD2 as D (5 bases). V dropped 3 bases and J dropped 7 bases, with 10 bases sitting between them. Germline CDR1 and CDR2: SEHNR and FQNEAQ (reference sequence). This CDR3 has 12 residues. The CDR3 loop is CASSFEGSEQYF. For the CDR3, the DNA is TGTGCCAGCAGCTTTGAGGGATCGGAGCAGTACTTC.

The chain links TRBV4-3 to TRBJ2-5; D call uncertain. V lost 0 bases and J lost 4, with 9 bases in between. This CDR3 is 14 amino acids long. The germline V gene has CDR1 LGHNA and CDR2 YSLEER. Written as DNA, the CDR3 is TGCGCCAGCAGCCAAGATGTAGGGCCAGAGACCCAGTACTTC. Translated, it gives CASSQDVGPETQYF.

V is TRBV20-1 and J is TRBJ1-2; 9 bases align to TRBD1. V trimming: 3 bases; J trimming: 8 bases; junction bases outside the gene matches: 7. This CDR3 contains 13 residues. The V gene's germline CDR1 is DFQATT and CDR2 SNEGSKA (reference sequence). The CDR3 spells CSASQGQGDGYTF. CDR3 in DNA: TGCAGTGCTAGTCAGGGACAGGGTGACGGCTACACCTTC.

The chain combines TRBV20-1 with TRBJ2-7, with TRBD2 matching 7 bases. The J segment lost 3 bases and the V segment lost 5 bases, leaving 10 bases of the junction unmatched. This CDR3 comprises 14 residues. Germline V gene sequence: CDR1 DFQATT, CDR2 SNEGSKA (reference sequence). As DNA, the CDR3 is TGCAGTGCTGACCCCAGAGCGGGGAACTACGAGCAGTACTTC. Its translation: CSADPRAGNYEQYF.

The rearrangement joins TRBV11-1 to TRBJ2-7; 10 bases are a match to TRBD1. Unmatched junction bases numbered 7, after V lost 5 bases and J lost 3 bases. CDR1 SGHAT and CDR2 FQDESV come from the germline V gene (reference sequence). CDR3 length: 15 residues. For the CDR3, the DNA is TGTGCCAGCAGCCGGGACAGGGGTGGTTTCTACGAGCAGTACTTC. Translation gives CASSRDRGGFYEQYF.

J is TRBJ1-1 and V is TRBV6-2 or TRBV6-3; 9 bases fit TRBD1. The CDR3 has 13 amino acids. Germline V CDR1 and CDR2: MNHEY, SVGEGT. J lost 7 bases, V lost 5 bases, and 5 bases had no gene match. DNA of the CDR3: TGTGCCAGCAGTCGGGGACAGGGTTTTGAAGCTTTCTTT. It encodes CASSRGQGFEAFF.

The chain carries TRBV29-1 and TRBJ1-5; 7 positions agree with TRBD1. Germline-derived CDR1 and CDR2 are SQVTM and ANQGSEA. This CDR3 is 13 amino acids long. The trim removed 6 bases at V and 4 bases at J, leaving 6 bases unmatched. The chain's CDR3 is CSVAGTVNQPQHF. The CDR3 region has the DNA TGCAGCGTAGCCGGGACAGTTAATCAGCCCCAGCATTTT.

The chain couples TRBV29-1 to TRBJ2-5; D could derive from TRBD1 or TRBD2 (7 bases each). V was clipped by 7 bases and J by 2 bases, with 11 bases between them. Germline CDR1 is SQVTM and CDR2 is ANQGSEA. The CDR3 runs to 12 residues. The DNA for the CDR3 is TGCAGCGGGGGGGGACAGCAAGAGACCCAGTACTTC. The encoded protein is CSGGGQQETQYF.

The CDR3 bases are TGCAGTGCTAGAGATAGTCAGGGGGCGCCGGGGAATTCACCCCTCCACTTT. Translating it yields CSARDSQGAPGNSPLHF. This rearrangement joins TRBV20-1 to TRBJ1-6; 8 bases align to TRBD1. The V segment lost 0 bases and the J segment 7 bases; nucleotides outside the gene matches: 11. Germline CDR1 DFQATT, CDR2 SNEGSKA (reference sequence). This CDR3 is built from 17 residues.

The chain carries TRBV3-1 and TRBJ1-3; tentatively, D is TRBD1 (6 bases). V lost 5 bases and J lost 4, with 15 bases in between. Germline assignment: CDR1 LGHDT and CDR2 YNNKEL (reference sequence). This CDR3 spans 15 amino acids. DNA of the CDR3: TGTGCCAGCAGCATCAGGGGATATTTCGGAAACACCATATATTTT. Its protein product is CASSIRGYFGNTIYF.

This rearrangement joins TRBV15 to TRBJ2-1; D might be TRBD2 (5 bases). The ends were cut back, 0 bases at V and 9 bases at J, with 9 bases in the middle. The CDR3 sequence is 13 residues long. CDR1 is LNHNV, CDR2 YYDKDF, per germline (reference sequence). This CDR3 reads CATSRDGGLEQFF. The CDR3 coding sequence is TGTGCCACCAGCAGAGATGGAGGTCTTGAGCAGTTCTTC. Complete variable domain (other parts from reference TRBV15 and TRBJ2-1): DAMVIQNPRYQVTQFGKPVTLSCSQTLNHNVMYWYQQKSSQAPKLLFHYYDKDFNNEADTPDNFQSRRPNTSFCFLDIRSPGLGDTAMYLCATSRDGGLEQFFGPGTRLTVL.

The CDR3 DNA sequence: TGCAGTGCTAGACTTCGAGGCTACGAGCAGTACTTC. Translating gives CSARLRGYEQYF. V is TRBV20-1 and J is TRBJ2-7, with unresolved D. Trimming cost V 2 bases and J 3 bases, with 8 bases left between them. CDR3 length: 12 amino acids. Per the germline V gene, CDR1 is DFQATT and CDR2 is SNEGSKA (reference sequence).

This clonotype was seen more than once but under ten times. The chain joins TRBV13 to TRBJ1-6; TRBD1 aligns across 8 bases. Germline V gene sequence: CDR1 PRHDT, CDR2 FYEKMQ (reference sequence). Losses at the gene ends were 5 bases for V and 9 bases for J; bases not matched to a gene: 6. The CDR3 covers 14 residues. The CDR3 bases are TGTGCCAGCAGCGGCGACAGGGGTGGTTCACCCCTCCACTTT. It is translated as CASSGDRGGSPLHF.

This chain uses TRBV12-3 or TRBV12-4 with TRBJ2-7; no definite D call. The CDR3 is made up of 13 amino acids. Between the trimmed V and J ends, which lost 4 bases and 2 bases, there was a span of 9 bases. The CDR3 here is CASSSLGTYEQYF. CDR3 sequence (DNA): TGTGCCAGCAGTTCACTTGGGACCTACGAGCAGTACTTC.

This chain links TRBV20-1 with TRBJ1-5; D perhaps matches TRBD1 (5 bases). Between the trimmed V and J ends, which lost 3 bases and 4 bases, there was a span of 16 bases. This CDR3 comprises 15 residues. The germline CDR1 and CDR2 sequences are DFQATT and SNEGSKA (reference sequence). In DNA form, the CDR3 reads TGCAGTGCTAGTAGCGGGGCAGGTAGGAATCAGCCCCAGCATTTT. Translated: CSASSGAGRNQPQHF.

J is TRBJ1-2 and V is TRBV12-5; no reliable D call. CDR1 and CDR2 (germline): LGHNT, FRNRAP. There are 11 residues in the CDR3. V was shortened by 5 bases and J by 3 bases, with 4 bases between the two germline ends. CDR3: CASGRDYGYTF. The CDR3 bases are TGTGCTAGTGGTAGGGACTATGGCTACACCTTC.

V and J are TRBV4-3 and TRBJ2-1; 11 bases are shared with TRBD2. Trimming cost V 4 bases and J 10 bases; bases outside gene matches: 9. This CDR3 contains 15 residues. Germline loops: CDR1 LGHNA, CDR2 YSLEER. The CDR3 spells CASSLSLAGDSEQFF. DNA for the CDR3: TGCGCCAGCAGCCTTTCACTAGCGGGGGACTCAGAGCAGTTCTTC.

The chain has TRBV18 and TRBJ1-1, with 8 bases matching TRBD1. V lost 0 bases, J lost 1 base, and 7 bases stayed unmatched. Looked up from germline, CDR1 is KGHSH and CDR2 is LQKENI. This CDR3 comprises 17 residues. This CDR3 reads CASSPPGRGRGNTEAFF. CDR3 sequence (DNA): TGTGCCAGCTCACCACCGGGCAGGGGGCGAGGGAACACTGAAGCTTTCTTT.

This chain joins TRBV5-1 and TRBJ2-7, with 10 nucleotides matching TRBD1. CDR3 size: 17 residues. The germline V gene encodes CDR1 SGHRS and CDR2 YFSETQ. The junction had 10 bases not matched to a gene; V was cut back by 1 base and J by 3 bases. In DNA form, the CDR3 reads TGCGCCAGCAGCTTGCCCATCCGGGACAGGGGCATCTACGAGCAGTACTTC. Translated: CASSLPIRDRGIYEQYF. Looking up the rest from reference TRBV5-1 and TRBJ2-7 gives the full variable domain: KAGVTQTPRYLIKTRGQQVTLSCSPISGHRSVSWYQQTPGQGLQFLFEYFSETQRNKGNFPGRFSGRQFSNSRSEMNVSTLELGDSALYLCASSLPIRDRGIYEQYFGPGTRLTVT.

This chain uses TRBV12-3 or TRBV12-4 with TRBJ2-2; D gene ambiguous. V gave up 5 bases and J gave up 4 bases, with 14 bases separating them. The CDR3 sequence is 15 residues long. The DNA for the CDR3 is TGTGCCAGCAGTCTCTCTGGCGTCTTCACCGGGGAGCTGTTTTTT. It is translated as CASSLSGVFTGELFF.

Written as DNA, the CDR3 is TGCAGCGTTTTGCCAGGGGGCAATGAAAAACTGTTTTTT. Protein: CSVLPGGNEKLFF. The chain uses TRBV29-1 and TRBJ1-4; 8 positions match TRBD1. CDR3 length: 13 amino acids. J lost 5 bases, V lost 5 bases, and 4 bases had no gene match. Germline V gene data show CDR1 as SQVTM and CDR2 as ANQGSEA. The entire variable domain, with the rest obtained from reference TRBV29-1 and TRBJ1-4, is as follows: SAVISQKPSRDICQRGTSLTIQCQVDSQVTMMFWYRQQPGQSLTLIATANQGSEATYESGFVIDKFPISRPNLTFSTLTVSNMSPEDSSIYLCSVLPGGNEKLFFGSGTQLSVL.

The V and J genes are TRBV5-6 and TRBJ2-1; 8 positions match TRBD2. V was pared by 9 bases and J by 8 bases, with 16 bases of the junction left unmatched. CDR1 and CDR2 (germline): SGHDT, YYEEEE. The CDR3 length is 15 residues. This chain's CDR3 is CAKAGERGIGHEQFF. DNA of the CDR3: TGTGCCAAGGCTGGGGAGCGGGGGATCGGCCATGAGCAGTTCTTC.